This T cell receptor (beta chain) was identified during a study of CD8 T cells in ankylosing spondylitis. This clonotype was found many times. What it binds is not known. Study findings and constraints: Blood of patients with ankylosing spondylitis appeared to be characterized by a TCR beta motif of roughly eight highly homologous variants. Significant enrichment of disease-linked clones was reported in matched ankylosing spondylitis synovial fluid. CD8+ disease-linked clones were present at relatively low frequencies in blood.

Library preparation for TCR beta used quantitative 5'-RACE with molecular barcodes. TCRdb reprocessed the 5' RACE reads with MiXCR, giving one entry per CDR3 protein. This sample has 500,000 to 650,000 distinct CDR3 sequences, with roughly 5% found just once. Germline V gene lookup returns CDR1 SEHNR and CDR2 FQNEAQ (reference sequence). This CDR3 spans 15 amino acids. V was pared by 5 bases and J by 4 bases, with 4 bases of the junction left unmatched. The sample was blood, either unsorted or a sorted T cell fraction (not recorded which). This chain connects TRBV7-9 to TRBJ2-1, with 11 bases lining up with TRBD2. The sequence came from a male donor with ankylosing spondylitis. In DNA, the CDR3 is TGTGCCAGCAGCGAAACTAGCGGGAGATACAATGAGCAGTTCTTC. This gives the protein CASSETSGRYNEQFF.